The entry below gives a single T cell receptor beta chain sequence along with its context. No cognate antigen has been identified for it. A single base separates this from a much larger clone, so it may be a read error. Libraries of naive CD8 T cells were built from anywhere between roughly 17,000 and 1,000,000 sorted cells, with 10%, 30% or 50% of the purified RNA used. Naive CD8 T cells were FACS-sorted as CD8+CD4-CCR7+CD45RA+ on a BD FACSAria II into RLT Plus buffer. To test detection sensitivity, Jurkat RNA equal to approximately ten TCR copies was added to samples of about 20,000-1,000,000 naive CD8 T cells. Enrichment of CD8 T cells was done with RosetteSep CD8+ T Cell Enrichment Cocktail plus Ficoll-Paque, and ACK red cell lysis came afterward. The data derive from a study of molecular identifiers for immune sequencing clone quantification (dated by TCRdb to 2016 to 2018). About the full investigation: For a replicate experiment, the RNA from either about 20,000 or 100,000 naive CD8 T cells was divided into five aliquots, and four of those aliquots went on to sequencing. This methods study used CD8 T cells to benchmark TCR RNA copy counting and molecular-identifier clustering-based TCR repertoire sequencing (MIDCIRS). The investigation overall reported the following: When barcode sub-clustering was not used, chimeric consensus sequences inflated TCR diversity, with chimeras reaching as high as 47%. The sizes of highly expanded clones could end up underestimated when identical TCR molecules share a barcode. Modeling indicated approximately 3 TCR RNA copies recovered per cell, compared with 7.5 to 10 by digital PCR, which implies a capture efficiency of around 31%. Naive libraries contained spiked-in Jurkat TCR RNA (approximately nine copies' worth), which is not part of the donor repertoire. In CMV-specific effector cells, clones with more than 20 RNA copies contained over 99% of molecules, whereas in naive cells such clones contained under 1% of molecules. Even against a background of some 920,000 naive CD8 T cells, spiked-in Jurkat TCR RNA amounting to a single cell's worth was reported to be detectable.

CDR1 and CDR2 (SNHLY, FYNNEI) derive from the germline V gene. CDR3 length: 14 amino acids, cysteine to phenylalanine. Only CDR3 DNA remains: 42 bases, in frame from the first base. The method behind the library was PCR. The instrument given in TCRdb is Illumina HiSeq 4000. Bulk TCR libraries were made following a previously described method, with the TCR primers given in Table S5. Purification of total RNA was performed with the Qiagen AllPrep DNA/RNA kit. Before analysis, reads from multiple sequencing runs of one library were combined. The study's own analysis went as follows. Only reads with exact TCR constant sequence were kept, trimmed to 150 nt, and grouped by their 12-nt molecular barcodes. Reads inside each barcode group were sub-clustered using a 15% Levenshtein threshold, and a quality-weighted consensus sequence was constructed for each RNA molecule. Non-functional sequences were excluded, and lower-count sequences lying one edit away from another sequence were also excluded. Based on fitting two negative binomial distributions, any barcode sub-cluster with under 20% of the maximum read count was discarded. Starting from the raw public reads, TCRdb applied fastp trimming at Q25, assembled clones with MiXCR and retained in-frame beta chains. Entries are consolidated by CDR3 protein sequence, retaining the most common genes and DNA. The V and J calls and clone size are TCRdb's, not the authors'. Here the sample has about 640,000 distinct CDR3 sequences; just under 20% occur a single time. Jointly, the top ten make up roughly 0.85% of the sample.

The TCR comes from a human donor in good health. Some libraries in this study had Jurkat cell RNA spiked in. The rearrangement combines TRBV2 with TRBJ1-5; the D gene remains uncertain. The sequenced sample was naive CD8+ T cells from blood, with Jurkat cell RNA spiked in. Explained via the paper, the cell subset or site label denotes: FACS-sorted CD8+CD4-CCR7+CD45RA+ naive T cells. CDR3 sequence: CASSDSRGNQPLHF. The DNA sequence is TGTGCCAGCAGTGATTCGCGAGGCAATCAGCCCCTGCATTTT.